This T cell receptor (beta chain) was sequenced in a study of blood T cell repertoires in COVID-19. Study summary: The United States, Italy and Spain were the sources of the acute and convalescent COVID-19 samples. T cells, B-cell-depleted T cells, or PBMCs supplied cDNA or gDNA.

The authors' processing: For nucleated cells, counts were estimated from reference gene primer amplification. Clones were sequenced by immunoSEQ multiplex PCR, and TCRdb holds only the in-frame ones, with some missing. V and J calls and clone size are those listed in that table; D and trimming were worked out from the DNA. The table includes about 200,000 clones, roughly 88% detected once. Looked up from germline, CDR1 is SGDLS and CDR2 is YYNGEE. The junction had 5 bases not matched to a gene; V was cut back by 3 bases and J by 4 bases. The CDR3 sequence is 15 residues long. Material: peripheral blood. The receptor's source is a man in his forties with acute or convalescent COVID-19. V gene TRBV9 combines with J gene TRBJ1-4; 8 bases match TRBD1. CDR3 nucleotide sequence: TGTGCCAGCAGCGATACGACAGGGGATAATGAAAAACTGTTTTTT. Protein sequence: CASSDTTGDNEKLFF.